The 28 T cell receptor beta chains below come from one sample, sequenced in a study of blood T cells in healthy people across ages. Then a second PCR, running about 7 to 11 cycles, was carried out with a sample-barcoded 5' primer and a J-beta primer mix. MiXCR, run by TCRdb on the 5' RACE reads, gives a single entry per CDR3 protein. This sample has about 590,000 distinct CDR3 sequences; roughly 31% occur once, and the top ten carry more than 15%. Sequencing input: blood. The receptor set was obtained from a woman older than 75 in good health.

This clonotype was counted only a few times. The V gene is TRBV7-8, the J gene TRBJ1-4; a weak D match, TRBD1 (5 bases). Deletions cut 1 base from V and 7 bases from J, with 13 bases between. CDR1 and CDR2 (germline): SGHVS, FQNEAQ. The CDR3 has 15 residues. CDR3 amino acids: CASSLVGTPGEKLFF. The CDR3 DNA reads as TGTGCCAGCAGCTTAGTTGGGACCCCTGGTGAAAAACTGTTTTTT.

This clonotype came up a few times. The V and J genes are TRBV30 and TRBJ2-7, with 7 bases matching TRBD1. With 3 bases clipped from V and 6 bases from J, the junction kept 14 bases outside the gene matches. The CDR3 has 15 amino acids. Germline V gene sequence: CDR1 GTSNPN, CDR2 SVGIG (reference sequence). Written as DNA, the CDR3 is TGTGCCTGGAGGGCGACAGGGAGAGGAGGTCGCGAGCAGTACTTC. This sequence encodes CAWRATGRGGREQYF.

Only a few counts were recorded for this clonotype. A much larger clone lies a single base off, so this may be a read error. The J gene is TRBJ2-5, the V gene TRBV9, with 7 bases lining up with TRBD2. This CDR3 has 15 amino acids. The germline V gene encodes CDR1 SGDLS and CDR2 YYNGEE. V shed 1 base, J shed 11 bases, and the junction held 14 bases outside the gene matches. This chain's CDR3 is CASSVSTGEGDEQYF. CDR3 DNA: TGTGCCAGCAGCGTATCAACGGGGGAGGGCGATGAGCAGTACTTC.

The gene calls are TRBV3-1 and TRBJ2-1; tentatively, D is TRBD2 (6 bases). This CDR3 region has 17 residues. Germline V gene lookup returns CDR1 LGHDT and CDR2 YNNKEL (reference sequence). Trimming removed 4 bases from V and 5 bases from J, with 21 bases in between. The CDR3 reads CASSLDAGPARDNEQFF. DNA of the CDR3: TGTGCCAGCAGCCTCGACGCGGGACCGGCCAGGGACAATGAGCAGTTCTTC.

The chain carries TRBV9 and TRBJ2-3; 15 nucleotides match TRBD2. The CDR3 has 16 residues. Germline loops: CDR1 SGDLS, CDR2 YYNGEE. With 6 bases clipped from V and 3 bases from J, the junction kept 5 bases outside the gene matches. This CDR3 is CASIRGTSGGTDTQYF. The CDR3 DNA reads TGTGCCAGCATCCGGGGGACTAGCGGGGGGACAGATACGCAGTATTTT.

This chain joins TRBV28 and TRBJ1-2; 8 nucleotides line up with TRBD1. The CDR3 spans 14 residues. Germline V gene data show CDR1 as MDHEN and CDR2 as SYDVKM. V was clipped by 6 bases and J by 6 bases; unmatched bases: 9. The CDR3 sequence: CASRAGQGRDGYTF. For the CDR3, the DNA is TGTGCCAGCAGAGCCGGACAGGGACGAGATGGCTACACCTTC.

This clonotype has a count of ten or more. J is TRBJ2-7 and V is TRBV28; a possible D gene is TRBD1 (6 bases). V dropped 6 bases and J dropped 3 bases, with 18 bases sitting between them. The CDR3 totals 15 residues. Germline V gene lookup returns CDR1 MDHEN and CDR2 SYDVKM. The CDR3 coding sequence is TGTGCCAGCAGCCAAACCGGGGCCAGGGGCTACGAGCAGTACTTC. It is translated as CASSQTGARGYEQYF.

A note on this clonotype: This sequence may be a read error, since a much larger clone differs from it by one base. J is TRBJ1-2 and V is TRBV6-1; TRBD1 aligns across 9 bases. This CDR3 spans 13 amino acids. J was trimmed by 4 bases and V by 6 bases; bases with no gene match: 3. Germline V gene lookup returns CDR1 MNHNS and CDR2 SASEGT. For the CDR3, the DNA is TGTGCCAGCAGGGGGACAGGGCGCTATGGCTACACCTTC. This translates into CASRGTGRYGYTF.

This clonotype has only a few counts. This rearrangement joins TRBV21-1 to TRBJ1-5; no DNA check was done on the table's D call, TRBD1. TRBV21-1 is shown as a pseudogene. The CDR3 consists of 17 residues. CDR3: CASSPGQGAEGWQPQHF. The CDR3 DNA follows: TGTGCCAGCAGCCCGGGACAGGGGGCCGAAGGGTGGCAGCCCCAGCATTTT.

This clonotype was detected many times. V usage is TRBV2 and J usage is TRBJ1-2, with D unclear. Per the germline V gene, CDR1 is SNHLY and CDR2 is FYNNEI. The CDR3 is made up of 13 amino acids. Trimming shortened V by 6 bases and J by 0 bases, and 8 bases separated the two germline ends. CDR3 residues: CASRAVANYGYTF. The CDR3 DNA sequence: TGTGCCAGCAGGGCAGTCGCTAACTATGGCTACACCTTC.

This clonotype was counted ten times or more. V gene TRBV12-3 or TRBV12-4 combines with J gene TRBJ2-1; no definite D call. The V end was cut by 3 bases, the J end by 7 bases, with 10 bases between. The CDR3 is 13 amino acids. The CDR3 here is CASSFRQDNEQFF. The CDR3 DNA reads TGTGCCAGCAGTTTCAGGCAGGATAATGAGCAGTTCTTC.

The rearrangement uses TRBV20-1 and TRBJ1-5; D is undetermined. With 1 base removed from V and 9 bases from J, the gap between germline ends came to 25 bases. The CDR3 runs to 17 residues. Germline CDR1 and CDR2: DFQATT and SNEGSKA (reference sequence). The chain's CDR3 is CSARGVTNGPRAGPQHF. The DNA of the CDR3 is TGCAGTGCTAGAGGGGTCACAAATGGACCCCGGGCCGGGCCCCAGCATTTT.

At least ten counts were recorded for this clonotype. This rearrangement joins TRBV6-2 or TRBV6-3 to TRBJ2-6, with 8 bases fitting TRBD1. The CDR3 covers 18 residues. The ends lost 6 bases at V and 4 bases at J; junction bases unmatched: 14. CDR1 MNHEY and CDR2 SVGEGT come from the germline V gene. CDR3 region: CASSPGDRGLWGANVLTF. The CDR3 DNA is TGTGCCAGCAGCCCCGGTGACAGGGGCCTCTGGGGGGCCAACGTCCTGACTTTC.

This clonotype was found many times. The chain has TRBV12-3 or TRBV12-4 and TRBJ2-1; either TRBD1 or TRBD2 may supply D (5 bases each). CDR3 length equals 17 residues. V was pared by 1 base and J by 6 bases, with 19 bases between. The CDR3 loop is CASSLVSWDPLTNEQFF. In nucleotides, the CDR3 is TGTGCCAGCAGTTTAGTCTCCTGGGACCCACTAACCAATGAGCAGTTCTTC.

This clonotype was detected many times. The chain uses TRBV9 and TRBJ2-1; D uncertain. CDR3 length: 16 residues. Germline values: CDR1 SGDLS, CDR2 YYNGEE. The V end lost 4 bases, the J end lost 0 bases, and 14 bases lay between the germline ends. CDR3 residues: CASSPRNWGSYNEQFF. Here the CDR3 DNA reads TGTGCCAGCAGCCCTCGGAATTGGGGCTCCTACAATGAGCAGTTCTTC.

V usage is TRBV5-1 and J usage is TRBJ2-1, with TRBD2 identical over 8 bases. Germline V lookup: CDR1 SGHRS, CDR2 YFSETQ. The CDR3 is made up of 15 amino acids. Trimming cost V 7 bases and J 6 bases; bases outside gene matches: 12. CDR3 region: CASRQDGGACNEQFF. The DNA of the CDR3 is TGCGCCAGCCGCCAGGACGGGGGGGCGTGCAATGAGCAGTTCTTC. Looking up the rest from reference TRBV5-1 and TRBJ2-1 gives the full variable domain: KAGVTQTPRYLIKTRGQQVTLSCSPISGHRSVSWYQQTPGQGLQFLFEYFSETQRNKGNFPGRFSGRQFSNSRSEMNVSTLELGDSALYLCASRQDGGACNEQFFGPGTRLTVL.

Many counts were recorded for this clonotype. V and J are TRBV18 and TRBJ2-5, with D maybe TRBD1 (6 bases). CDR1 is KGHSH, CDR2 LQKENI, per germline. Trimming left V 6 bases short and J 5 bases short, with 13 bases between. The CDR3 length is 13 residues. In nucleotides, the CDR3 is TGTGCCAGCTCCCCGGCAAGGGGGGAGACCCAGTACTTC. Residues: CASSPARGETQYF.

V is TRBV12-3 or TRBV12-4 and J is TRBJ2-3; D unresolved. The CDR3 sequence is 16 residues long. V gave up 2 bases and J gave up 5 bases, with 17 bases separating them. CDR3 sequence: CASSLFVQVSGDTQYF. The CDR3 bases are TGTGCCAGCAGTTTATTCGTCCAAGTGAGTGGAGATACGCAGTATTTT.

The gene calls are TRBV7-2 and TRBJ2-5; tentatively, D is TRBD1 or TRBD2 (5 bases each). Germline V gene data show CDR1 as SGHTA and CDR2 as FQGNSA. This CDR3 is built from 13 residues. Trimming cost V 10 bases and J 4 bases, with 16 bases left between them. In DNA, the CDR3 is TGTGCCATCAGTGGGTCAGGGAGAGAGACCCAGTACTTC. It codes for CAISGSGRETQYF.

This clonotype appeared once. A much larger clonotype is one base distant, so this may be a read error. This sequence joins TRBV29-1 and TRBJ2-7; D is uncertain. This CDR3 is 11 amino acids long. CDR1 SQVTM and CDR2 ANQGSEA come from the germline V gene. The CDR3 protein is CSVATSYEQHF. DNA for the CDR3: TGCAGCGTAGCAACCTCGTACGAGCAGCACTTC.

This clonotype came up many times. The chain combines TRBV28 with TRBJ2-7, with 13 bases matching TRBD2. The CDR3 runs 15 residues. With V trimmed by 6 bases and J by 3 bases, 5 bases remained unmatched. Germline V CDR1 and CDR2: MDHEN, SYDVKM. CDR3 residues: CASSLTSGGIYEQYF. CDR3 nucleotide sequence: TGTGCCAGCAGCCTGACTAGCGGGGGGATCTACGAGCAGTACTTC.

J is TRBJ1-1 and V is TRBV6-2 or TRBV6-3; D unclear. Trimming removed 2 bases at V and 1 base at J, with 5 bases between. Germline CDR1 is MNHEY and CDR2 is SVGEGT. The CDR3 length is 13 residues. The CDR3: CASSYVQNTEAFF. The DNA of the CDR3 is TGTGCCAGCAGTTACGTACAGAACACTGAAGCTTTCTTT.

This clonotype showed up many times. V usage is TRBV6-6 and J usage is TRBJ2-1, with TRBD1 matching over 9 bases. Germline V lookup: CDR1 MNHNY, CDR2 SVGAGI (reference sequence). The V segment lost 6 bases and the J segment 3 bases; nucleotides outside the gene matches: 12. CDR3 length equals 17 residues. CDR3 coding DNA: TGTGCCAGCAGCCAGAGACGCGGGACAGGGCGCTACAATGAGCAGTTCTTC. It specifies CASSQRRGTGRYNEQFF.

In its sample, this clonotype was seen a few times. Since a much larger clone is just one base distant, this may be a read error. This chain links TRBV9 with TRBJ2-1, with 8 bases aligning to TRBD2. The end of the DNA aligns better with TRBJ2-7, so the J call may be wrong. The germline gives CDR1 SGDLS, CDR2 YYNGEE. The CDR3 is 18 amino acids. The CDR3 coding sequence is TGTGCCAGCAGCGTAGTCGCGGGGGGCCCAAGCTCCTACAATGAGCAGTACTTC. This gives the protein CASSVVAGGPSSYNEQYF.

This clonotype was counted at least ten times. CDR3 sequence reads: CASSALGGGTDTQYF. The CDR3 DNA reads TGCGCCAGCAGCGCCCTCGGCGGGGGCACAGATACGCAGTATTTT. J is TRBJ2-3 and V is TRBV10-2; tentative D call: TRBD2 (6 bases). The V end was cut by 6 bases, the J end by 1 base, with 14 bases between. CDR1 WSHSY and CDR2 SAAADI come from the germline V gene. CDR3 size: 15 residues.

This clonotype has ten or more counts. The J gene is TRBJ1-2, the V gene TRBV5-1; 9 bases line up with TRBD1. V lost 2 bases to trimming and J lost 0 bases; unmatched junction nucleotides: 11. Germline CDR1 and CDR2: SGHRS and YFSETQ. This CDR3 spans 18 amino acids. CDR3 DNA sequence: TGCGCCAGCAGCTTAGGCCCGGGACAGGGACAAGCTAACTATGGCTACACCTTC. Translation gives CASSLGPGQGQANYGYTF.

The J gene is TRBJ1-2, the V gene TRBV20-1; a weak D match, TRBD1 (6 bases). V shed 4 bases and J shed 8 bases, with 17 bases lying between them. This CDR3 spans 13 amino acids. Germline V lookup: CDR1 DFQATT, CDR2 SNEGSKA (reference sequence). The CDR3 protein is CSAITGPSGGYTF. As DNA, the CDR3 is TGCAGTGCTATCACAGGGCCATCGGGAGGCTACACCTTC.

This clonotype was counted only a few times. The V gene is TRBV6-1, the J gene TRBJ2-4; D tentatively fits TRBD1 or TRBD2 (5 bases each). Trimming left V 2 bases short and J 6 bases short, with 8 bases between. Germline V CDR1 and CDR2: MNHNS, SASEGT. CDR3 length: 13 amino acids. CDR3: CASSEWGLNIQYF. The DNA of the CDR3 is TGTGCCAGCAGTGAATGGGGGTTAAACATTCAGTACTTC.